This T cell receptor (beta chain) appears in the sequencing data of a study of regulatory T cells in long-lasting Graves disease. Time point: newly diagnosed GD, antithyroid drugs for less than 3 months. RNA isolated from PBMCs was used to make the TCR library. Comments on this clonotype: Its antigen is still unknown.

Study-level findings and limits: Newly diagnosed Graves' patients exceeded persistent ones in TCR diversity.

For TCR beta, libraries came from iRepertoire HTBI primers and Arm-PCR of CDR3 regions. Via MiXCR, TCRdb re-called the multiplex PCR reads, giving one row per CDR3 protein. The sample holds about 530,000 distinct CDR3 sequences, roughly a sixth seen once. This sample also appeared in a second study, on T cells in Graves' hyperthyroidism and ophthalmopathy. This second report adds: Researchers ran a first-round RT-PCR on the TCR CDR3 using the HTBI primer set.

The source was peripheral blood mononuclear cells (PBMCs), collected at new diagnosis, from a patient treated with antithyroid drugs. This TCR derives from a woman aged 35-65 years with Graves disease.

DNA for the CDR3: TGTGCCAGCAGTTTAGGGGGGATCGCTAATGAAAAACTGTTTTTT. This gives the protein CASSLGGIANEKLFF. The chain combines TRBV12-3 or TRBV12-4 with TRBJ1-4; tentatively, D is TRBD1 (5 bases). V gave up 1 base and J gave up 3 bases, with 9 bases separating them. There are 15 residues in the CDR3.